This T cell receptor (beta chain) is from a study of blood T cell repertoires in COVID-19. About the research overall: Samples of COVID-19 (acute and convalescent) were obtained from the United States, Italy and Spain.

Germline V gene sequence: CDR1 MNHEY, CDR2 SVGAGI. The germline V and J ends were trimmed by 4 bases and 5 bases, with 15 bases remaining between them. The CDR3 extends over 15 amino acids. Source study methods: Cell counts per sample came from amplifying reference gene primers. Repertoires were generated with immunoSEQ multiplex PCR, while TCRdb's copy carries only in-frame clones and drops some. The V and J calls and clone size come from that table; D and trimming were worked out from the DNA. The data show some 250,000 clones, 70% to 90% seen once. One Seattle source followed patients from active infection through their disease course.

The source is a woman aged 25 to 45 with COVID-19, enrolled during active disease. The sample taken for sequencing was peripheral blood. The J gene is TRBJ1-3, the V gene TRBV6-5; TRBD1 might be the D (5 bases). The DNA for the CDR3 is TGTGCCAGCAGTTTCGCCTGGGGGACTCGAAACACCATATATTTT. As protein: CASSFAWGTRNTIYF.